This is a list of T cell receptor beta chains from one sample in a study of blood T cell repertoires in COVID-19. Measured with immunoSEQ multiplex PCR; TCRdb has only the in-frame clones, and not every one. The sample contains roughly 260,000 clones, 86% of which appear only once. Sequenced material: peripheral blood. Source of these receptors: a man in his forties or fifties who had recovered from COVID-19. CDR3s include the opening cysteine and the closing phenylalanine or tryptophan. The D gene is left open where the match is weak. Some rows have no size entry. The others give once, few or many, or a class for an expanded clone.

>.|TRBJ2-1|TRBV6-5|few
CASSYSMQGKDEQFF
TGTGCCAGCAGTTACTCGATGCAGGGCAAAGATGAGCAGTTCTTC
>.|TRBJ2-1|TRBV5-1|.
CASSLGGPSSYNEQFF
TGCGCCAGCAGCTTGGGGGGGCCGAGCTCCTACAATGAGCAGTTCTTC
>TRBD2|TRBJ2-7|TRBV6-2/TRBV6-3|.
CASSPRGGGAPEQYF
TGTGCCAGCAGCCCTCGGGGCGGGGGGGCCCCTGAGCAGTACTTC
>.|TRBJ2-1|TRBV27|.
CASSLPGSYNEQFF
TGTGCCAGCAGTTTGCCAGGGTCCTACAATGAGCAGTTCTTC
>.|TRBJ2-1|TRBV10-3|.
CANSHSQGPPYNEQFF
TGTGCCAACTCCCATTCACAGGGCCCCCCTTACAATGAGCAGTTCTTC
>.|TRBJ2-7|TRBV6-5|.
CASSYSGLVPYEQYF
TGTGCCAGCAGTTACTCGGGACTGGTGCCCTACGAGCAGTACTTC
>TRBD2|TRBJ2-1|TRBV5-8|.
CASSLVPSGGLQGEQFF
TGTGCCAGCAGCTTAGTTCCTAGCGGGGGATTACAGGGGGAGCAGTTCTTC
>TRBD1|TRBJ1-1|TRBV19|.
CASSIRVGQGITEAFF
TGTGCCAGTAGTATAAGGGTGGGACAGGGTATCACTGAAGCTTTCTTT
>TRBD1|TRBJ1-6|TRBV25-1|.
CASRGQGSYNSPLHF
TGTGCCAGCAGGGGACAGGGGTCCTATAATTCACCCCTCCACTTT
>TRBD2|TRBJ2-3|TRBV24-1|.
CATSESGTSIDTQYF
TGTGCCACCAGTGAATCCGGGACTAGTATAGATACGCAGTATTTT
>.|TRBJ2-3|TRBV12-1|.
CASSPSELAGGESNTQYF
TGTGCCAGCAGCCCATCAGAACTAGCGGGGGGAGAAAGTAATACGCAGTATTTT
>.|TRBJ2-5|TRBV6-6|.
CASALLGGGSQYF
TGTGCCAGCGCCTTACTGGGTGGGGGGTCCCAGTACTTC
>TRBD2|TRBJ2-1|TRBV5-1|.
CASSLVAGGHNEQFF
TGCGCCAGCAGCTTGGTTGCGGGGGGACACAATGAGCAGTTCTTC
>TRBD1|TRBJ1-4|TRBV27|.
CASSYDRGDEKLFF
TGTGCCAGCAGCTATGACAGGGGTGATGAAAAACTGTTTTTT
>.|TRBJ2-7|TRBV5-4|.
CASSLAGGRGGNEQYF
TGTGCCAGCAGCTTGGCCGGGGGAAGGGGGGGAAACGAGCAGTACTTC
>.|TRBJ1-1|TRBV9|.
CASSAAGTPNTEAFF
TGTGCCAGCAGCGCAGCCGGGACACCGAACACTGAAGCTTTCTTT
>.|TRBJ2-7|TRBV29-1|.
CSATGTLIYEQYF
TGCAGCGCTACAGGGACCCTGATCTACGAGCAGTACTTC
>.|TRBJ1-2|TRBV18|.
CASSPGQNYGYTF
TGTGCCAGCTCACCTGGGCAGAACTATGGCTACACCTTC
>.|TRBJ2-2|TRBV9|.
CASSLQGLPNTGELFF
TGTGCCAGCAGCCTCCAGGGACTTCCGAACACCGGGGAGCTGTTTTTT
>.|TRBJ1-4|TRBV19|.
CASSPQRRTNEKLFF
TGTGCCAGTAGTCCTCAGCGGAGAACTAATGAAAAACTGTTTTTT
>.|TRBJ1-2|TRBV9|.
CASSVPQGGYTF
TGTGCCAGCAGCGTCCCCCAGGGGGGCTACACCTTC
>.|TRBJ2-5|TRBV7-9|.
CASSLAHQGRRETQYF
TGTGCCAGCAGCTTAGCGCACCAGGGGCGCAGAGAGACCCAGTACTTC
>.|TRBJ2-6|TRBV19|.
CASIPTGSGANVLTF
TGTGCCAGTATTCCAACAGGGTCTGGGGCCAACGTCCTGACTTTC
>TRBD1|TRBJ2-1|TRBV29-1|.
CSVVYRGLYNEQFF
TGCAGCGTGGTCTACAGGGGGCTCTACAATGAGCAGTTCTTC
>TRBD1|TRBJ1-2|TRBV2|.
CASSGGQGLSYTF
TGTGCCAGCAGTGGGGGACAGGGATTGAGCTACACCTTC
>TRBD2|TRBJ2-5|TRBV27|once
CASSSPRTSGKETQYF
TGTGCCAGCAGTTCTCCCCGGACTAGCGGGAAAGAGACCCAGTACTTC
>TRBD2|TRBJ2-3|TRBV4-1|.
CASSQDFTGGSTDTQYF
TGCGCCAGCAGCCAAGACTTCACGGGAGGAAGCACAGATACGCAGTATTTT
>.|TRBJ2-7|TRBV3-1/TRBV3-2|.
CASSQVGYEQYF
TGTGCCAGCAGCCAAGTCGGCTACGAGCAGTACTTC
>TRBD1|TRBJ2-7|TRBV4-3|.
CASSHRQGAFYEQYF
TGCGCCAGCAGCCACAGACAGGGGGCTTTTTACGAGCAGTACTTC
>TRBD1|TRBJ1-2|TRBV3-1/TRBV3-2|.
CASSPRDSNLYGYTF
TGTGCCAGCAGCCCCCGGGACAGCAACCTCTATGGCTACACCTTC
>.|TRBJ1-2|TRBV5-4|.
CASSLYGEGGYTF
TGTGCCAGCAGCTTGTACGGGGAAGGAGGCTACACCTTC
>TRBD2|TRBJ2-1|TRBV5-1|.
CASSSSGGMQFF
TGCGCCAGCAGCTCTAGCGGGGGGATGCAGTTCTTC
>TRBD1|TRBJ1-6|TRBV9|.
CASGTGNSPLHF
TGTGCCAGCGGGACAGGGAATTCACCCCTCCACTTT
>TRBD2|TRBJ2-7|TRBV6-6|.
CASSTGLAGPYEQYF
TGTGCCAGCAGCACGGGACTAGCGGGTCCCTACGAGCAGTACTTC
>.|TRBJ1-6|TRBV4-2|.
CASSQDMRWGGGNSPLHF
TGTGCCAGCAGCCAAGATATGAGGTGGGGGGGTGGAAATTCACCCCTCCACTTT
>.|TRBJ2-2|TRBV27|few
CASSFSGRTNLGTGELFF
TGTGCCAGCAGTTTTTCGGGACGGACTAATCTGGGAACCGGGGAGCTGTTTTTT
>TRBD1|TRBJ1-2|TRBV27|.
CASSFTGGEGYGYTF
TGTGCCAGCAGTTTTACAGGGGGAGAGGGCTATGGCTACACCTTC
>.|TRBJ2-1|TRBV7-7|.
CASSEGLTSYNEQFF
TGTGCCAGCAGCGAAGGACTGACCTCCTACAATGAGCAGTTCTTC
>.|TRBJ1-1|TRBV29-1|.
CSVRTRSAEAFF
TGCAGCGTCCGGACACGAAGCGCTGAAGCTTTCTTT
>TRBD2|TRBJ2-5|TRBV7-9|.
CASSATGTRKQETQYF
TGTGCCAGCAGCGCCACCGGGACTAGAAAACAAGAGACCCAGTACTTC
>TRBD1|TRBJ2-2|TRBV27|.
CASSLLQPRGLVRTGELFF
TGTGCCAGCAGTTTATTACAACCCAGGGGGCTAGTTCGTACCGGGGAGCTGTTTTTT